These 26 T cell receptor beta chains share one sample of origin, sequenced in a study of blood T cells in healthy people across ages. A sample-barcoded 5' primer and a J-beta primer mix were used in a second PCR of about 7 to 11 cycles. TCRdb re-called the 5' RACE reads through MiXCR, storing one row per CDR3 protein. This sample yields about 1.4 million distinct CDR3 sequences, of which around 59% are seen a single time; about 6.7% belongs to the top ten. The sequenced sample consisted of blood. The source is a man younger than 30 in good health.

The J gene is TRBJ1-1, the V gene TRBV7-2; 7 bases align to TRBD1. The CDR3 sequence is 16 residues long. Germline trimming cut 2 bases from V and 11 bases from J; bases unmatched to any gene: 17. Germline CDR1 and CDR2: SGHTA and FQGNSA. CDR3 coding DNA: TGTGCCAGCAGCTTAAGAACCGGGACAGCCTCTGGGGGGGCTTTCTTT. Translated: CASSLRTGTASGGAFF. The full variable domain, completed using reference TRBV7-2 and TRBJ1-1, is GAGVSQSPSNKVTEKGKDVELRCDPISGHTALYWYRQSLGQGLEFLIYFQGNSAPDKSGLPSDRFSAERTGGSVSTLTIQRTQQEDSAVYLCASSLRTGTASGGAFFGQGTRLTVV.

This clonotype was counted between two and nine times. The chain has TRBV4-1 and TRBJ2-7; perhaps TRBD2 as D (6 bases). Germline V gene lookup returns CDR1 MGHRA and CDR2 YSYEKL. CDR3 size: 18 residues. V lost 0 bases and J 6 bases, leaving 24 bases between the germline ends. This CDR3 is CASSQEPVENWDSGEQYF. CDR3 sequence (DNA): TGCGCCAGCAGCCAAGAACCGGTGGAGAACTGGGACTCCGGCGAGCAGTACTTC.

The V and J genes are TRBV9 and TRBJ2-2; D gene ambiguous. The V and J ends lost 0 bases and 3 bases respectively, with 6 bases between them. The CDR3 spans 14 residues. The germline CDR1 and CDR2 sequences are SGDLS and YYNGEE. The CDR3 is CASSVGTYTGELFF. The CDR3 DNA reads as TGTGCCAGCAGCGTAGGGACCTACACCGGGGAGCTGTTTTTT.

Only a few counts were recorded for this clonotype. The J gene is TRBJ2-5, the V gene TRBV20-1, with D perhaps TRBD1 (6 bases). Germline CDR1 is DFQATT and CDR2 is SNEGSKA (reference sequence). CDR3 length: 14 amino acids. Trimming took 6 bases from V and 1 from J, leaving 15 bases between them. Here the CDR3 reads CSAKGGGGQETQYF. The CDR3 DNA follows: TGCAGTGCCAAAGGGGGTGGGGGCCAAGAGACCCAGTACTTC.

The rearrangement uses TRBV20-1 and TRBJ2-1; 12 bases line up with TRBD2. The length of the CDR3 is 13 residues. Germline V gives CDR1 DFQATT, CDR2 SNEGSKA (reference sequence). V dropped 5 bases and J dropped 8; count of bases not matched to a gene: 4. This chain's CDR3 is CSAQTSGSYEQFF. The CDR3 DNA reads TGCAGTGCTCAGACTAGCGGGAGCTATGAGCAGTTCTTC.

V is TRBV9 and J is TRBJ2-3, with 7 bases matching TRBD2. This CDR3 contains 15 residues. Germline CDR1 SGDLS, CDR2 YYNGEE. The V and J ends lost 4 bases and 1 base, in that order; junction bases with no gene match: 6. The CDR3 region is CASSTNGGGTDTQYF. The DNA of the CDR3 is TGTGCCAGCAGCACAAATGGGGGGGGCACAGATACGCAGTATTTT.

This clonotype was seen a handful of times. This rearrangement joins TRBV6-5 to TRBJ1-4; D is unclear. V gave up 4 bases and J gave up 7 bases, with 13 bases separating them. CDR1 MNHEY and CDR2 SVGAGI come from the germline V gene. The CDR3 extends over 14 amino acids. The CDR3 region has the DNA TGTGCCAGCAGTTCTCGGTCAGGCCTTGAAAAACTGTTTTTT. It translates to CASSSRSGLEKLFF.

A word on this clonotype: Since the CDR3 does not end with the conserved phenylalanine or tryptophan, this likely comes from a read error. V gene TRBV27 combines with J gene TRBJ2-7; D may be TRBD1 (5 bases). Per germline, CDR1 MNHEY and CDR2 SMNVEV (reference sequence). Trimming cost V 2 bases and J 0 bases, with 5 bases left between them. The length of the CDR3 is 13 residues. The CDR3 region has the DNA TGTGCCAGCAGTTTAACAGGCTCCTACGAGCAGTACTGC. This codes for CASSLTGSYEQYC.

The rearrangement links TRBV20-1 to TRBJ2-7, with a possible D match to TRBD1 (6 bases). The CDR3 loop spans 12 amino acids. Between the trimmed V and J ends, which lost 6 bases and 6 bases, there was a span of 15 bases. Germline V gene data show CDR1 as DFQATT and CDR2 as SNEGSKA (reference sequence). The CDR3 spells CSAPTTGFEQYF. The CDR3 DNA reads TGCAGTGCGCCGACAACAGGGTTCGAGCAGTACTTC.

The V gene is TRBV13, the J gene TRBJ2-6, with D possibly being TRBD1 (6 bases). Trimming stripped 5 bases from V and 7 bases from J, with 12 bases between. The length of the CDR3 is 14 residues. Germline CDR1 and CDR2: PRHDT and FYEKMQ (reference sequence). CDR3 region: CASSVIGTANVLTF. DNA for the CDR3: TGTGCCAGCAGCGTTATAGGGACAGCCAACGTCCTGACTTTC.

The genes are TRBV30 and TRBJ2-3; 10 bases line up with TRBD1. The junction had 6 bases not matched to a gene; V was cut back by 5 bases and J by 1 base. CDR1 is GTSNPN, CDR2 SVGIG, per germline (reference sequence). The CDR3 length is 15 residues. The CDR3 nucleotides read TGTGCCTGGTCGGCCGGGACAGGGGGCACAGATACGCAGTATTTT. Its translation: CAWSAGTGGTDTQYF.

For this clonotype: No DNA is shown, since the ends of the CDR3 on it are uncertain; the CDR3 is the one TCRdb lists. The genes are TRBV7-8 and TRBJ2-4; the DNA was not used to check the table's D call, TRBD2. The CDR3 contains 18 residues when both ends are counted. Germline loops: CDR1 SGHVS, CDR2 FQNEAQ. The CDR3 spells CASSLVASGAKAKNIPYF.

This chain connects TRBV4-2 to TRBJ2-2; weak D call: TRBD2 (6 bases). V lost 3 bases and J 7 bases, leaving 9 bases between the germline ends. The CDR3 runs to 13 residues. Germline V CDR1 and CDR2: LGHNA, YNFKEQ. CDR3 amino acids: CASSQGGDGELFF. CDR3 nucleotides: TGTGCCAGCAGCCAGGGGGGTGACGGGGAGCTGTTTTTT.

J is TRBJ2-7 and V is TRBV20-1; weak D call: TRBD2 (5 bases). The CDR3 sequence is 14 residues long. V was pared by 3 bases and J by 6 bases, with 18 bases between. Germline CDR1 reads DFQATT; CDR2 reads SNEGSKA (reference sequence). The CDR3: CSASREGLSSEQYF. In DNA, the CDR3 is TGCAGTGCTAGTAGAGAGGGCCTCTCTTCCGAGCAGTACTTC.

The CDR3 sequence: CASSFPPGGRYGNEQFF. For the CDR3, the DNA is TGTGCCAGCAGTTTCCCGCCGGGGGGTAGGTACGGCAATGAGCAGTTCTTC. The chain couples TRBV12-3 or TRBV12-4 to TRBJ2-1; 7 bases fit TRBD2. V lost 3 bases and J lost 6; bases outside the gene matches: 14. This CDR3 spans 17 amino acids.

This chain connects TRBV5-6 to TRBJ2-1, with D possibly called TRBD1 or TRBD2 (5 bases each). The CDR3 loop spans 15 amino acids. The germline V gene has CDR1 SGHDT and CDR2 YYEEEE. Trimming removed 4 bases from V and 3 bases from J, with 14 bases in between. CDR3 nucleotide sequence: TGTGCCAGCAGCCCGCGGGTCCAGGGCTACAATGAGCAGTTCTTC. Its protein is CASSPRVQGYNEQFF.

The chain uses TRBV2 and TRBJ2-5; no reliable D call. Germline lookup yields CDR1 SNHLY and CDR2 FYNNEI. Deletions cut 2 bases from V and 1 base from J, with 11 bases between. The CDR3 consists of 15 residues. In nucleotides, the CDR3 is TGTGCCAGCAGTGAATCGGGTAATACCCAAGAGACCCAGTACTTC. This gives the protein CASSESGNTQETQYF.

V is TRBV20-1 and J is TRBJ1-5; D not certain. CDR3 length: 12 amino acids. Between the trimmed V and J ends, which lost 6 bases and 4 bases, there was a span of 10 bases. CDR1 is DFQATT, CDR2 SNEGSKA, per germline (reference sequence). CDR3 in amino acids: CSAAVGNQPQHF. The CDR3 region has the DNA TGCAGTGCCGCAGTGGGGAATCAGCCCCAGCATTTT.

V gene TRBV7-8 combines with J gene TRBJ1-4; 8 nucleotides agree with TRBD1. The V segment lost 8 bases and the J segment 6 bases; nucleotides outside the gene matches: 8. Germline values: CDR1 SGHVS, CDR2 FQNEAQ. The CDR3 length is 14 residues. The CDR3 nucleotides are TGTGCCAGCGGATGGACAGGGTTAGATGAAAAACTGTTTTTT. Translation: CASGWTGLDEKLFF.

The J gene is TRBJ2-7, the V gene TRBV2; 10 bases are a match to TRBD1. The V gene's germline CDR1 is SNHLY and CDR2 FYNNEI. CDR3 size: 14 residues. Trimming removed 8 bases from V and 1 base from J; junction bases left unmatched: 5. The chain's CDR3 is CASRGTGVSYEQYF. CDR3 DNA: TGTGCCAGCCGGGGGACAGGGGTTTCCTACGAGCAGTACTTC.

V and J are TRBV2 and TRBJ2-3; tentatively, D is TRBD1 (6 bases). Germline values: CDR1 SNHLY, CDR2 FYNNEI. Trimming pared 0 bases from V and 3 bases from J, leaving 10 bases between. This CDR3 has 15 amino acids. The chain's CDR3 is CASSEARRGTDTQYF. DNA of the CDR3: TGTGCCAGCAGTGAAGCGCGCAGGGGAACAGATACGCAGTATTTT.

V usage is TRBV7-9 and J usage is TRBJ2-3; D might be TRBD2 (5 bases). CDR3 length: 17 residues. Trimming removed 4 bases from V and 0 bases from J, with 17 bases in between. Germline CDR1 and CDR2: SEHNR and FQNEAQ (reference sequence). The CDR3 coding sequence is TGTGCCAGCAGCTCCGCGACGGCCTGGACTAGCACAGATACGCAGTATTTT. This gives the protein CASSSATAWTSTDTQYF.

The chain carries TRBV27 and TRBJ2-4, with 7 nucleotides matching TRBD1. The ends lost 6 bases at V and 0 bases at J; junction bases unmatched: 14. Germline CDR1 MNHEY, CDR2 SMNVEV (reference sequence). The CDR3 contains 18 residues. CDR3 DNA: TGTGCCAGCAGGAAGGACAGGTTGGGGTCCCTAGCCAAAAACATTCAGTACTTC. It encodes CASRKDRLGSLAKNIQYF.

Turning to this clonotype: Sequence at one end of the junction differs from germline and may be a read error. The chain is built from TRBV7-2 and TRBJ2-3; 9 nucleotides align to TRBD2. The germline CDR1 and CDR2 sequences are SGHTA and FQGNSA. This CDR3 is 18 amino acids long. CDR3 sequence reads: CASSLEGKRGARTVTQYF. The DNA of the CDR3 is TGTGCCAGCAGCTTAGAAGGGAAGCGGGGGGCACGCACAGTTACGCAGTATTTT.

The V call is TRBV10-3, the J call TRBJ2-3; D not certain. The CDR3 contains 15 residues. Germline lookup yields CDR1 ENHRY and CDR2 SYGVKD. The V gene lost 8 bases and the J gene lost 2 bases, with 17 bases spanning the gap. The CDR3 region has the DNA TGTGCCATCCAACGCGACACCCGCATCACAGATACGCAGTATTTT. This gives the protein CAIQRDTRITDTQYF.

The chain recombines TRBV10-3 with TRBJ1-5; the D is unclear. The germline gives CDR1 ENHRY, CDR2 SYGVKD. V lost 7 bases and J lost 4, with 11 bases in between. CDR3 length: 13 amino acids. In nucleotides, the CDR3 is TGTGCCATCACAGCCGAACCTAATCAGCCCCAGCATTTT. Its protein is CAITAEPNQPQHF.